Detailed here is one T cell receptor beta chain. Its antigen is currently unknown. A second PCR of about 7 to 11 cycles used a sample-barcoded 5' primer and a J-beta primer mix. TCRdb analysed the 5' RACE reads with MiXCR anew, one entry per CDR3 protein. The table lists about 1.5 million distinct CDR3 sequences, approximately 39% of them singletons. Per the germline V gene, CDR1 is MNHNS and CDR2 is SASEGT. The CDR3 spans 16 residues. The germline V and J ends were trimmed by 6 bases and 3 bases, with 18 bases remaining between them. The source of the sample is a study of blood T cells in healthy people across ages. Whole-study results and caveats: Diversity was higher, and naive CD4+ cells more numerous, in long-lived donors than in aged donors.

What was sequenced was blood. The sequence was obtained from a woman aged 18-29 years in good health. The chain is built from TRBV6-1 and TRBJ2-1, with D maybe TRBD1 (5 bases). The chain's CDR3 is CASRSQGRLLYNEQFF. CDR3 nucleotide sequence: TGTGCCAGCAGGTCCCAGGGCAGGCTTCTCTACAATGAGCAGTTCTTC.